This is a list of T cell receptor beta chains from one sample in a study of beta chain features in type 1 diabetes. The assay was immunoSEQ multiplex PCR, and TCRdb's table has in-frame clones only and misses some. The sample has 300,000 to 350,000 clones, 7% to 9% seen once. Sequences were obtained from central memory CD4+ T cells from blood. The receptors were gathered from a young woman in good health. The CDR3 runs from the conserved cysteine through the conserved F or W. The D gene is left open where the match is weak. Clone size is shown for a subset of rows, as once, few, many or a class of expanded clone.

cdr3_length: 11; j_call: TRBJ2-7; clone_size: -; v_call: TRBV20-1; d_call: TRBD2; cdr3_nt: TGCAGTGCTAGCGGGAGGCACGAGCAGTACTTC; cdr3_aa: CSASGRHEQYF
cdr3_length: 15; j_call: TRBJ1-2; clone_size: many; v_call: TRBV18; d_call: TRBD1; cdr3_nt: TGTGCCAGCTCACCACCGGCAGGGGGACGGTATGGCTACACCTTC; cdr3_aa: CASSPPAGGRYGYTF
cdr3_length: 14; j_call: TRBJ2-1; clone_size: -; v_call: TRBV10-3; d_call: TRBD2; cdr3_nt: TGTGCCATCAGTACTAGCGGAAGAAACAATGAGCAGTTCTTC; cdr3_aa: CAISTSGRNNEQFF
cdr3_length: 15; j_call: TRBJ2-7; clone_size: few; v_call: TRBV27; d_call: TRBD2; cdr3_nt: TGTGCCAGCAGTTTAAGACTAGCGGTTTTCTACGAGCAGTACTTC; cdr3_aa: CASSLRLAVFYEQYF
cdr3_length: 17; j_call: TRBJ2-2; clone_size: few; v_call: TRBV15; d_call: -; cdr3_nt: TGTGCCACCAGCAGAGATCAGGACAGCTCGGACACCGGGGAGCTGTTTTTT; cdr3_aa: CATSRDQDSSDTGELFF
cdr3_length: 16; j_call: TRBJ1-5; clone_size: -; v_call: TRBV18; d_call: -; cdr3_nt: TGTGCCAGCTCACCAGCCGGGCCATTACCAAATCAGCCCCAGCATTTT; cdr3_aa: CASSPAGPLPNQPQHF
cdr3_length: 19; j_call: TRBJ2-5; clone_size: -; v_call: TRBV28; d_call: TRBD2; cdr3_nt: TGTGCCAGCAGTTTATTGGCCGGGGTCAGCGGGGGCTTCGGGGAGACCCAGTACTTC; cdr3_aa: CASSLLAGVSGGFGETQYF
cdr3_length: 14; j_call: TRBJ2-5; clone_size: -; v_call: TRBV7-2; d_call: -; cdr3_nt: TGTGCCAGCAGCTTTCGACAGTACCAAGAGACCCAGTACTTC; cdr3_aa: CASSFRQYQETQYF
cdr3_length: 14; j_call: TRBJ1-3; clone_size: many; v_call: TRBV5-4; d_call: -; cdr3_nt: TGTGCCAGCAGCTTGCAGGGGCCCGGAAACACCATATATTTT; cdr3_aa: CASSLQGPGNTIYF
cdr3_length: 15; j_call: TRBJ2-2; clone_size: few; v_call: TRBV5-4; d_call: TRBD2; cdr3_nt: TGTGCCAGCAGCTTAGGACTGACTAGCAATCGGGAGCTGTTTTTT; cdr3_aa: CASSLGLTSNRELFF
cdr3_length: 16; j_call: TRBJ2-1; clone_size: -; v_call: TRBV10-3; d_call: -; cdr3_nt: TGTGCCATCAGTCCTAGGCGGACCGAAGGATACAATGAGCAGTTCTTC; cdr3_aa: CAISPRRTEGYNEQFF
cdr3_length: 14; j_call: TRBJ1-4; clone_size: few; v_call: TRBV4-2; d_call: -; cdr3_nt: TGTGCCAGCAGCCAAGAGATAGGGAGGAAAAAACTGTTTTTT; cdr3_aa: CASSQEIGRKKLFF
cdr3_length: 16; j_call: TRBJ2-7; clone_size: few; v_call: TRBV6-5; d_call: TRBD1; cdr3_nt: TGTGCCAGCAGTTTACTTGACAGGGGTGGGACCTACGAGCAGTACTTC; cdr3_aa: CASSLLDRGGTYEQYF
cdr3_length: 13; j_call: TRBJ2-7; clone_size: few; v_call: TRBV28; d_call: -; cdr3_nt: TGTGCCAGCAGGTTGGGCAGTACCTACGAGCAGTACTTC; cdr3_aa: CASRLGSTYEQYF
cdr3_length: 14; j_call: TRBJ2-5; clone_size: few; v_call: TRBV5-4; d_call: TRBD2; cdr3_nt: TGTGCCAGCAGCTTGGGGCTAGCGGGAGAGACCCAGTACTTC; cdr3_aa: CASSLGLAGETQYF
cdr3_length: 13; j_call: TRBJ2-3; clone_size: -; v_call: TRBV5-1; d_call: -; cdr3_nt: TGCGCCAGCAGCCTACTGATCACAGATACGCAGTATTTT; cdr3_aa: CASSLLITDTQYF
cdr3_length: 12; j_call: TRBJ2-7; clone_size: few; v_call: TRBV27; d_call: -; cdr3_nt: TGTGCCAGCAGTTTAGTAGGCGGAGAGCAGTACTTC; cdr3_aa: CASSLVGGEQYF
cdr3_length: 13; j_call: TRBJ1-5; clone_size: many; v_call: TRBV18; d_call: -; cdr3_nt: TGTGCCAGCTCACGGGCAGGGTCGGAGCCCCAGCATTTT; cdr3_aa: CASSRAGSEPQHF
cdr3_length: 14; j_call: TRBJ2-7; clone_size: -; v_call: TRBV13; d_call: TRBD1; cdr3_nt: TGTGCCAGCAGGCCATGGACAGGGAAAGACGAGCAGTACTTC; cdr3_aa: CASRPWTGKDEQYF
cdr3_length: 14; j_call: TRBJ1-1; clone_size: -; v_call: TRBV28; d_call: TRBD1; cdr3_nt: TGTGCCAGCAGTTCCAGGGGGGGAAGGACTGAAGCTTTCTTT; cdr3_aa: CASSSRGGRTEAFF
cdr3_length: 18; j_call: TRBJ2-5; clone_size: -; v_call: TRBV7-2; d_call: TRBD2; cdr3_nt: TGTGCCAGCAGCCCGGGACTAGCGGGAGGGCCTACCCAAGAGACCCAGTACTTC; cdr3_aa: CASSPGLAGGPTQETQYF
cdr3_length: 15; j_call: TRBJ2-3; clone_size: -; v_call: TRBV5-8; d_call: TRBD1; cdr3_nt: TGTGCCAGCAGCGGTGACAGGGGTAGAACAGATACGCAGTATTTT; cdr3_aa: CASSGDRGRTDTQYF
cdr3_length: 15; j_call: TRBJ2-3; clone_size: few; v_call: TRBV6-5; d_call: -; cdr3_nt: TGTGCCAGCAGTACCCATCGGACACGGACAGATACGCAGTATTTT; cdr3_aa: CASSTHRTRTDTQYF
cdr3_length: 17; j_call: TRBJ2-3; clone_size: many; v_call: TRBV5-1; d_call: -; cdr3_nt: TGCGCCAGCAGCTTGGTTATAGCGGAGACATGGGCAGATACGCAGTATTTT; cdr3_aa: CASSLVIAETWADTQYF
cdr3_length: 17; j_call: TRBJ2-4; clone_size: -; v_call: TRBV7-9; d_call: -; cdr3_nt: TGTGCCAGCAGCCCTAGTGTCATGGGGGCGGCCAAAAACATTCAGTACTTC; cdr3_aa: CASSPSVMGAAKNIQYF
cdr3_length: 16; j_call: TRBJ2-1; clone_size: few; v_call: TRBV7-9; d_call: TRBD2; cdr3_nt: TGTGCCAGCAGCCTCCGGACTAGCGGGACTCACAATGAGCAGTTCTTC; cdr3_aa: CASSLRTSGTHNEQFF
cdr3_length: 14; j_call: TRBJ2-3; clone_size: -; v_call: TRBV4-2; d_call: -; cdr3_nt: TGTGCCAGCAGCCAAGTTATGGTGGCAGATACGCAGTATTTT; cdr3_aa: CASSQVMVADTQYF
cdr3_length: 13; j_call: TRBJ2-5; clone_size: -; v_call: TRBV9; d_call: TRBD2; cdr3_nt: TGTGCCAGCGGGTCGGGGGGACAAGAGACCCAGTACTTC; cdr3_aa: CASGSGGQETQYF
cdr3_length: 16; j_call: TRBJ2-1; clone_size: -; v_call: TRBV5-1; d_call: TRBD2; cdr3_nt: TGCGCCAGCAGCCTAAACCCTAGCGGGGCACACAATGAGCAGTTCTTC; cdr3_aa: CASSLNPSGAHNEQFF
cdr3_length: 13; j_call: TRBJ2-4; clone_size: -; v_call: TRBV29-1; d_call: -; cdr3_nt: TGCAGCGCTGAGGGCGAAGCCAAAAACATTCAGTACTTC; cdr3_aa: CSAEGEAKNIQYF
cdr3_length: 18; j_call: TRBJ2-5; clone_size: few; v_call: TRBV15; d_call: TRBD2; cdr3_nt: TGTGCCACCAGCAGAGTAGGACTAGCGGGCCCCGCAGGAGAGACCCAGTACTTC; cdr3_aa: CATSRVGLAGPAGETQYF
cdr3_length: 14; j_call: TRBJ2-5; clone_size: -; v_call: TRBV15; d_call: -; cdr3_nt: TGTGCCACCCGGGTGGGCGGGACCCAAGAGACCCAGTACTTC; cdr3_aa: CATRVGGTQETQYF
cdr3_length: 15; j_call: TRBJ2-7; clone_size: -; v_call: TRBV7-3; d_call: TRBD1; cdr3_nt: TGTGCCAGCAGCCAAGCAAGGGACAGGGGCTACGAGCAGTACTTC; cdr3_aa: CASSQARDRGYEQYF
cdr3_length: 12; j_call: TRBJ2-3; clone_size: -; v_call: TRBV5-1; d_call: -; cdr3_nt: TGCGCCAGCAGCACGGGACTGGATACGCAGTATTTT; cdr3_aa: CASSTGLDTQYF
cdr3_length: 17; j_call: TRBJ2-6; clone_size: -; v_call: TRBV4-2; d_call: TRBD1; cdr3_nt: TGTGCCAGCAGCCCCGGACAGGCCAACTCTGGGGCCAACGTCCTGACTTTC; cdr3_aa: CASSPGQANSGANVLTF
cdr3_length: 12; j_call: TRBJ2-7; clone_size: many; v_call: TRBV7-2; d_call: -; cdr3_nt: TGTGCCAGCAGCCAGGACATCTACGAGCAGTACTTC; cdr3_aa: CASSQDIYEQYF
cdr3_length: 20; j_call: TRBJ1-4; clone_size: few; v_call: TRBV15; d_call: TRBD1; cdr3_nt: TGTGCCACCAGCAGAGCTAATACAGGGGCCACTACTGCAACTAATGAAAAACTGTTTTTT; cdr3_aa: CATSRANTGATTATNEKLFF
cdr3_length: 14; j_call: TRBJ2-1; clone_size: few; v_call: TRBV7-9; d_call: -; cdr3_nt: TGTGCCAGCAGCTTAGCGCTGGCCGGGAGCAAGCAGTTCTTC; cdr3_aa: CASSLALAGSKQFF
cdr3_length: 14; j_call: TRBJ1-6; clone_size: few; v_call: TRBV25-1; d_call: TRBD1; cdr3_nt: TGTGCCAGCAGTTCGGGACAGATTAATTCACCCCTCCACTTT; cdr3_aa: CASSSGQINSPLHF
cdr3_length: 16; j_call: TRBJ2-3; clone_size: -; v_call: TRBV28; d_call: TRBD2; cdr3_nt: TGTGCCAGCACCGGTAGGACTAGCGAACACACAGATACGCAGTATTTT; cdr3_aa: CASTGRTSEHTDTQYF
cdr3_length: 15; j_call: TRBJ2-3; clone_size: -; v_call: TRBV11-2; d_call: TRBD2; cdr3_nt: TGTGCCAGCAGCTTCCAGGCGGGAGTCGCAGATACGCAGTATTTT; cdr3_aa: CASSFQAGVADTQYF
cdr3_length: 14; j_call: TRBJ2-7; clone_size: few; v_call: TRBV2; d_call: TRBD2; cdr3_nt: TGTGCCAGCAGGGTAGCGGGAGGGCCGGTCGAGCAGTACTTC; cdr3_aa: CASRVAGGPVEQYF
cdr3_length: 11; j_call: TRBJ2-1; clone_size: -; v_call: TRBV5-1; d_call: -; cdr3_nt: TGCGCCAGCAGCCTCCTCCGGGAGCAGTTCTTC; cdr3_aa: CASSLLREQFF
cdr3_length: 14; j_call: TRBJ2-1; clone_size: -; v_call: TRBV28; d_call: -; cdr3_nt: TGTGCCAGCACCGGAGCGGATTCCTACAATGAGCAGTTCTTC; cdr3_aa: CASTGADSYNEQFF
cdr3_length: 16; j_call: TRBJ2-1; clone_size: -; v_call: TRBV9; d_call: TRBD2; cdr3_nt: TGTGCCAGCAGCGTAGTGTCGGGAGGGCCGGTGAATGAGCAGTTCTTC; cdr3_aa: CASSVVSGGPVNEQFF
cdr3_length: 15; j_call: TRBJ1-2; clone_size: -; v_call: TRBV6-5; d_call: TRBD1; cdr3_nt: TGTGCCAGCAGCAGCGAGACAGGGTTTGGCTATGGCTACACCTTC; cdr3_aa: CASSSETGFGYGYTF
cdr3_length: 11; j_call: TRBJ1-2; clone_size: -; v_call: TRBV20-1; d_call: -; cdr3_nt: TGCAGTGGAGTCTTGAGCTATGGCTACACCTTC; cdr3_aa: CSGVLSYGYTF
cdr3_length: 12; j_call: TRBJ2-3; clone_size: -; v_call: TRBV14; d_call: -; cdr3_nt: TGTGCCAGCAGCAAACAGCCGGGTCCGCAGTATTTT; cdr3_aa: CASSKQPGPQYF
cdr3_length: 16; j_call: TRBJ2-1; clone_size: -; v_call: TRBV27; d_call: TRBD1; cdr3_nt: TGTGCCAGCAGTCGACAGGGGATGGATTCCTACAATGAGCAGTTCTTC; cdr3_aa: CASSRQGMDSYNEQFF
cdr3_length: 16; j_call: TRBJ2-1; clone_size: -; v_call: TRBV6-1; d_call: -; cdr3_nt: TGTGCCAGCAGTGTAATTGGGGGAGTGTCCTACAATGAGCAGTTCTTC; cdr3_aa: CASSVIGGVSYNEQFF
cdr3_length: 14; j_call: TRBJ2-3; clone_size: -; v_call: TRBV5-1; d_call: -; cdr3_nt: TGCGCCAGCAGCTTGGAGCAGATCACAGATACGCAGTATTTT; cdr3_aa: CASSLEQITDTQYF
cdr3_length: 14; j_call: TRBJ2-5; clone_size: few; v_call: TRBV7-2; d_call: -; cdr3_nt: TGTGCCAGCAGCTTGGACCGCTTCCAAGAGACCCAGTACTTC; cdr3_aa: CASSLDRFQETQYF
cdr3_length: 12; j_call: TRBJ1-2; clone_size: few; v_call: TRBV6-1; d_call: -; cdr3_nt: TGTGCCAGCAGTGAAATGGGGTATGGCTACACCTTC; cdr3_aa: CASSEMGYGYTF
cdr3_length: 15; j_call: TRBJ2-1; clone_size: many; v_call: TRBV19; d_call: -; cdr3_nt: TGTGCCAGTAGTATACGACTAGAGGGGTACAATGAGCAGTTCTTC; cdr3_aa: CASSIRLEGYNEQFF
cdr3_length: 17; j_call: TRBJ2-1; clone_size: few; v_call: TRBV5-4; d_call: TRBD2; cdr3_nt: TGTGCCAGCAGTCTTCCGTCCGGAGGGAGGGCCTACAATGAGCAGTTCTTC; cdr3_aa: CASSLPSGGRAYNEQFF